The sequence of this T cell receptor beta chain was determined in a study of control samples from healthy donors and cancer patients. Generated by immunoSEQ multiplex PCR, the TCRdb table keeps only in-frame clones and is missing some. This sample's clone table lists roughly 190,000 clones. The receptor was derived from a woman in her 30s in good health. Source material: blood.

The CDR3 region has the DNA TGTGCCATCACTGCGACAGAACCTTCTAACTATGGCTACACCTTC. This gives the protein CAITATEPSNYGYTF. This chain joins TRBV10-3 and TRBJ1-2, with a possible D match to TRBD1 (5 bases). Germline CDR1 is ENHRY and CDR2 is SYGVKD. V lost 7 bases and J lost 0, with 15 bases in between. The CDR3 covers 15 residues.